The clone carrying this TCR beta chain was seen a handful of times. What it recognizes is unknown. Additional DNA sequences in this sample encode the identical CDR3. PCR used 60 Vbeta primers and 13 Jbeta primers. Produced via immunoSEQ multiplex PCR; TCRdb's table is partial and in-frame only. The data show about 200,000 clones, with under 90% seen just once and roughly 0.095% held by the top ten. Participants comprised healthy donors of bone marrow. This CDR3 region has 13 residues. Germline lookup yields CDR1 MNHEY and CDR2 SVGAGI. After removal of 0 bases from V and 6 bases from J, the junction contained 0 bases not matched to a gene. These data come from a study of cytomegalovirus exposure and HLA in healthy donors. Whole-study results and caveats: The number of N-insertions in an Asian-associated ancestry cluster was reportedly below the approximately 690-donor mean in a later analysis.

The chain couples TRBV6-5 to TRBJ1-2; 8 nucleotides align to TRBD1. This TCR came from a boy aged 2 to 10 in good health and CMV-seronegative. The sequencing sample was made of PBMCs. The CDR3 protein is CASSYSTGDGYTF. Here the CDR3 DNA reads TGTGCCAGCAGTTACTCGACAGGGGATGGCTACACCTTC.